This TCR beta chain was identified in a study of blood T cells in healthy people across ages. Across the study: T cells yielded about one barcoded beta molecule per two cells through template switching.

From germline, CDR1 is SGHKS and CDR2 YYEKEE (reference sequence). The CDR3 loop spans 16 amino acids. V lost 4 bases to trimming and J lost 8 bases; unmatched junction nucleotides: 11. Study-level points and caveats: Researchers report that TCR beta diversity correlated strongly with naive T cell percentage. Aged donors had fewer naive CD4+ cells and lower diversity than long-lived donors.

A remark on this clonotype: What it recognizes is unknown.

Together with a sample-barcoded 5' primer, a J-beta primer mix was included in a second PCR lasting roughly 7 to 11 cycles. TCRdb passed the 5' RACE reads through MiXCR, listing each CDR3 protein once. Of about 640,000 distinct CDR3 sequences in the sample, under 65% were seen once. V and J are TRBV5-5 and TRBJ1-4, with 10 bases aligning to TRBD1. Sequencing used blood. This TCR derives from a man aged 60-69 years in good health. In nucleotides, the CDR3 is TGTGCCAGCAGCCAAATAACCGGGACAGGGGCGGAAAAACTGTTTTTT. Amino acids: CASSQITGTGAEKLFF.